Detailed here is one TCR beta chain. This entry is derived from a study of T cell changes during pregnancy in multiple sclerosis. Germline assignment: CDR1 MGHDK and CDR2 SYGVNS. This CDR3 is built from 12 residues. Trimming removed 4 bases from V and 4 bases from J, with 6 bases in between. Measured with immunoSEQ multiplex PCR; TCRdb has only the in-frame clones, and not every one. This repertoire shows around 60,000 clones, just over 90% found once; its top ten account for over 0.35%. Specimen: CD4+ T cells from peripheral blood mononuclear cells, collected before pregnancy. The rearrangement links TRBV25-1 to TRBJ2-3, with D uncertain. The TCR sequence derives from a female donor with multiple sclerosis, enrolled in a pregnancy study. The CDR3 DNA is TGTGCCAGCAGTGTCTCTGCAGATACGCAGTATTTT. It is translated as CASSVSADTQYF. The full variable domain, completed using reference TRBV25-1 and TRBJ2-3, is EADIYQTPRYLVIGTGKKITLECSQTMGHDKMYWYQQDPGMELHLIHYSYGVNSTEKGDLSSESTVSRIRTEHFPLTLESARPSHTSQYLCASSVSADTQYFGPGTRLTVL.